What follows describes a single T cell receptor beta chain. The V gene end was trimmed by 3 bases and the J gene end by 4 bases; junction bases not matched to a gene: 10. The length of the CDR3 is 16 residues. The germline gives CDR1 ENHRY, CDR2 SYGVKD. This sample stems from a study of blood T cell repertoires in COVID-19. The overall study: The study drew acute and convalescent COVID-19 samples from the United States, Italy and Spain. In each case, the material was cDNA or gDNA derived from T cells, B-cell-depleted T cells, or PBMCs.

Original analysis: Nucleated cell number was recorded as an estimate derived from reference gene primer amplification. This table comes from immunoSEQ multiplex PCR, and its TCRdb copy is limited to in-frame clones, with some not included. D and trimming come from the DNA, and the V and J calls and clone size come from that table. In the table there are 39,000 or so clones, 80% to 90% of which are singletons. The rearrangement links TRBV10-3 to TRBJ2-3; the match to TRBD2 covers 7 bases. Sequencing was done on a sample of peripheral blood. The receptor's source is a man in his 60s in a cohort sampled during active COVID-19. CDR3: CAISDLGREMADTQYF. The DNA for the CDR3 is TGTGCCATCAGTGACCTCGGGCGGGAGATGGCAGATACGCAGTATTTT.